Below are 27 T cell receptor beta chains sequenced from a single sample in a study of shared clonotypes between healthy human individuals. Sequencing used immunoSEQ multiplex PCR; TCRdb keeps in-frame clones, though not all of them. The table includes over a million clones, less than 99% detected once. Sequenced input: naive CD4+ T cells sorted from blood. Subset of the sample: CD45RA+ positively selected. The receptors stem from a man aged 25-40 years in good health.

V is TRBV28 and J is TRBJ1-5; TRBD1 agrees at 7 bases. The junction had 11 bases not matched to a gene; V was cut back by 6 bases and J by 6 bases. The V gene's germline CDR1 is MDHEN and CDR2 SYDVKM. This CDR3 comprises 15 residues. The CDR3 reads CASSMGQITAQPQHF. CDR3 bases: TGTGCCAGCAGCATGGGACAGATAACCGCTCAGCCCCAGCATTTT.

The CDR3 here is CASSTRRSGTGLSYEQYF. The CDR3 coding sequence is TGTGCCAGCAGCACTAGGCGGAGTGGGACAGGGCTCTCCTACGAGCAGTACTTC. The chain recombines TRBV7-2 with TRBJ2-7; 9 nucleotides agree with TRBD1. The CDR3 has 18 amino acids. Looked up from germline, CDR1 is SGHTA and CDR2 is FQGNSA. The trim removed 5 bases at V and 0 bases at J, leaving 14 bases unmatched.

The rearrangement links TRBV7-2 to TRBJ2-7; maybe TRBD1 (7 bases). The length of the CDR3 is 15 residues. The V end lost 5 bases, the J end lost 0 bases, and 14 bases lay between the germline ends. Per the germline V gene, CDR1 is SGHTA and CDR2 is FQGNSA. CDR3 bases: TGTGCCAGCAGCGAGGGGGCCGGGAGCTCCTACGAGCAGTACTTC. It encodes CASSEGAGSSYEQYF.

The chain employs TRBV5-1 and TRBJ2-5, with a possible D match to TRBD1 (5 bases). Germline V gene data show CDR1 as SGHRS and CDR2 as YFSETQ. The CDR3 spans 14 residues. The V and J ends lost 0 bases and 8 bases respectively, with 14 bases between them. As DNA, the CDR3 is TGCGCCAGCAGCTTGGCCACCGCGACAGAAACCCAGTACTTC. Translated: CASSLATATETQYF.

As regards this clone: The same CDR3 also results from other DNA sequences found in this sample. The chain has TRBV28 and TRBJ1-2; D gene uncertain. The V and J ends lost 6 bases and 3 bases respectively, with 5 bases between them. Germline assignment: CDR1 MDHEN and CDR2 SYDVKM. This CDR3 has 11 amino acids. The CDR3: CASSPDYGYTF. The CDR3 DNA follows: TGTGCCAGCAGCCCCGACTATGGCTACACCTTC.

This sequence joins TRBV27 and TRBJ2-7, with 9 nucleotides matching TRBD1. V gave up 5 bases and J gave up 4 bases; unmatched junction bases: 9. CDR3 length: 15 residues. Germline CDR1 and CDR2: MNHEY and SMNVEV (reference sequence). The CDR3 spells CASSQGTGPSYEQYF. Written as DNA, the CDR3 is TGTGCCAGCAGTCAAGGGACAGGGCCCTCTTACGAGCAGTACTTC.

V gene TRBV18 combines with J gene TRBJ2-7; TRBD1 matches at 9 bases. V dropped 5 bases and J dropped 5; count of bases not matched to a gene: 4. The CDR3 length is 13 residues. Germline CDR1 KGHSH, CDR2 LQKENI. The CDR3 spells CASSGRTGDEQYF. The CDR3 DNA sequence: TGTGCCAGCTCAGGCCGGACAGGGGACGAGCAGTACTTC. Supplemented by reference TRBV18 and TRBJ2-7, the full variable domain reads NAGVMQNPRHLVRRRGQEARLRCSPMKGHSHVYWYRQLPEEGLKFMVYLQKENIIDESGMPKERFSAEFPKEGPSILRIQQVVRGDSAAYFCASSGRTGDEQYFGPGTRLTVT.

In regard to this clone: This CDR3 is also generated by other DNA sequences in the sample. The rearrangement links TRBV5-1 to TRBJ1-1; 8 bases are shared with TRBD1. J was trimmed by 1 base and V by 0 bases; bases with no gene match: 2. The CDR3 is 15 residues long. CDR1 and CDR2 from the germline V gene are SGHRS and YFSETQ. The CDR3, as DNA: TGCGCCAGCAGCTTGGCTGGGACAGGGAACACTGAAGCTTTCTTT. The encoded protein is CASSLAGTGNTEAFF. Drawing the rest from reference TRBV5-1 and TRBJ1-1, the complete variable domain is KAGVTQTPRYLIKTRGQQVTLSCSPISGHRSVSWYQQTPGQGLQFLFEYFSETQRNKGNFPGRFSGRQFSNSRSEMNVSTLELGDSALYLCASSLAGTGNTEAFFGQGTRLTVV.

The chain combines TRBV14 with TRBJ1-2; D gene unclear. Trimming shortened V by 0 bases and J by 5 bases, and 10 bases separated the two germline ends. Germline values: CDR1 SGHDN, CDR2 FVKESK. This CDR3 region has 14 residues. This CDR3 reads CASSQDPGPYGYTF. DNA for the CDR3: TGTGCCAGCAGCCAAGATCCCGGGCCTTATGGCTACACCTTC.

The chain carries TRBV4-3 and TRBJ2-2; D is ambiguous. The CDR3 spans 12 residues. The germline V gene has CDR1 LGHNA and CDR2 YSLEER. V lost 4 bases and J 4 bases, leaving 4 bases between the germline ends. The CDR3 protein is CASSLGTGELFF. The CDR3 coding sequence is TGCGCCAGCAGCCTCGGCACCGGGGAGCTGTTTTTT.

As to this clone: Additional DNA sequences in this sample encode the identical CDR3. The chain combines TRBV9 with TRBJ2-7, with 12 bases matching TRBD2. Germline V gene lookup returns CDR1 SGDLS and CDR2 YYNGEE. The CDR3 totals 16 residues. Unmatched junction bases numbered 3, after V lost 0 bases and J lost 2 bases. CDR3 amino acids: CASSVGLAGDPYEQYF. In DNA form, the CDR3 reads TGTGCCAGCAGCGTAGGACTAGCGGGAGATCCCTACGAGCAGTACTTC. Combining the CDR3 with reference TRBV9 and TRBJ2-7 gives the whole variable domain DSGVTQTPKHLITATGQRVTLRCSPRSGDLSVYWYQQSLDQGLQFLIQYYNGEERAKGNILERFSAQQFPDLHSELNLSSLELGDSALYFCASSVGLAGDPYEQYFGPGTRLTVT.

The chain recombines TRBV5-1 with TRBJ2-1, with 8 bases aligning to TRBD2. V was pared by 4 bases and J by 4 bases, with 10 bases of the junction left unmatched. Germline lookup yields CDR1 SGHRS and CDR2 YFSETQ. The CDR3 has 16 amino acids. CDR3 coding DNA: TGCGCCAGCAGCCCTACGAGCGGGAGCGAGTACAATGAGCAGTTCTTC. This sequence encodes CASSPTSGSEYNEQFF.

The chain has TRBV9 and TRBJ2-7; D possibly corresponds to TRBD1 (5 bases). V lost 2 bases and J 5 bases, leaving 11 bases between the germline ends. The CDR3 extends over 13 amino acids. Germline V CDR1 and CDR2: SGDLS, YYNGEE. CDR3 sequence (DNA): TGTGCCAGCAGCGTGCAGGGCGCCCACGAGCAGTACTTC. Protein sequence: CASSVQGAHEQYF.

Only one count was recorded for this clone. The chain recombines TRBV7-3 with TRBJ2-2; 9 nucleotides agree with TRBD1. There are 17 residues in the CDR3. CDR1 is SGHTA and CDR2 is FQGTGA in the germline V gene. The junction had 7 bases not matched to a gene; V was cut back by 5 bases and J by 0 bases. The CDR3 is CASSRTGGQTNTGELFF. The CDR3 nucleotides read TGTGCCAGCAGCCGAACAGGGGGCCAAACGAACACCGGGGAGCTGTTTTTT.

V and J are TRBV4-1 and TRBJ2-5; 8 bases are shared with TRBD2. J was trimmed by 5 bases and V by 3 bases; bases with no gene match: 14. The CDR3 loop spans 17 amino acids. Germline assignment: CDR1 MGHRA and CDR2 YSYEKL. The CDR3 DNA sequence: TGCGCCAGCAGCCAGAATCAGGGACTAGGATCTACCGAGACCCAGTACTTC. This translates into CASSQNQGLGSTETQYF.

This sequence joins TRBV27 and TRBJ1-1, with 7 bases fitting TRBD1. Losses at the gene ends were 4 bases for V and 10 bases for J; bases not matched to a gene: 12. Germline-derived CDR1 and CDR2 are MNHEY and SMNVEV (reference sequence). This CDR3 contains 14 residues. The CDR3 DNA sequence: TGTGCCAGCAGTTCTTATTCGAGGGGGCCAGGAGCTTTCTTT. Residues: CASSSYSRGPGAFF.

This chain links TRBV7-9 with TRBJ2-5; a weak D match, TRBD2 (7 bases). This CDR3 spans 13 amino acids. The V end was cut by 3 bases, the J end by 5 bases, with 10 bases between. Looked up from germline, CDR1 is SEHNR and CDR2 is FQNEAQ (reference sequence). The DNA of the CDR3 is TGTGCCAGCAGCTTCGGGGGGCTGGAGACCCAGTACTTC. Its translation: CASSFGGLETQYF.

This clone has just one count. Other nucleotide sequences from this sample produce the same CDR3. J is TRBJ1-3 and V is TRBV6-1; D is unclear. Germline CDR1 reads MNHNS; CDR2 reads SASEGT. The V end was cut by 3 bases, the J end by 2 bases, with 8 bases between. There are 14 residues in the CDR3. CDR3 DNA: TGTGCCAGCAGTGAGAAGGGCGCTGGAAACACCATATATTTT. Translating it yields CASSEKGAGNTIYF.

The genes are TRBV29-1 and TRBJ2-7; 7 nucleotides agree with TRBD2. Germline-derived CDR1 and CDR2 are SQVTM and ANQGSEA. V shed 4 bases and J 3 bases; nucleotides not matched to a gene: 15. CDR3 length equals 16 residues. Written as DNA, the CDR3 is TGCAGCGTTGTAGGTCCTACGGGAGGCCCTCTCTACGAGCAGTACTTC. Translation gives CSVVGPTGGPLYEQYF.

The gene calls are TRBV7-3 and TRBJ2-6; tentatively, D is TRBD2 (6 bases). V gave up 1 base and J gave up 0 bases, with 13 bases separating them. The germline V gene has CDR1 SGHTA and CDR2 FQGTGA. CDR3 length equals 18 residues. The CDR3 DNA reads TGTGCCAGCAGCTTAAAAGCGGGCACTACCTCTGGGGCCAACGTCCTGACTTTC. It specifies CASSLKAGTTSGANVLTF.

The chain links TRBV11-1 to TRBJ2-1; D gene uncertain. Germline CDR1 and CDR2: SGHAT and FQDESV (reference sequence). This CDR3 has 13 amino acids. V gave up 5 bases and J gave up 5 bases, with 10 bases separating them. CDR3 in amino acids: CASSPIIDNEQFF. DNA for the CDR3: TGTGCCAGCAGCCCAATTATAGACAATGAGCAGTTCTTC.

CDR3 sequence: CASSVDGSTDTQYF. The CDR3 DNA reads TGTGCCAGCAGCGTAGACGGGAGCACAGATACGCAGTATTTT. V usage is TRBV9 and J usage is TRBJ2-3; no definite D call. This CDR3 region has 14 residues. Trimming stripped 0 bases from V and 0 bases from J, with 5 bases between. Germline V gene lookup returns CDR1 SGDLS and CDR2 YYNGEE.

The V and J genes are TRBV27 and TRBJ1-2; 8 nucleotides line up with TRBD1. CDR1 MNHEY and CDR2 SMNVEV come from the germline V gene (reference sequence). With 3 bases clipped from V and 8 bases from J, the junction kept 14 bases outside the gene matches. This CDR3 is 16 amino acids long. The DNA of the CDR3 is TGTGCCAGCAGTTTCCTAGGACAGGGTAATTCCGGCGGCTACACCTTC. As protein: CASSFLGQGNSGGYTF.

The chain links TRBV30 to TRBJ1-2, with D possibly TRBD1 on 5 matching bases. In germline, CDR1 is GTSNPN, CDR2 SVGIG (reference sequence). This CDR3 contains 15 residues. The V gene lost 2 bases and the J gene lost 5 bases, with 18 bases spanning the gap. The DNA of the CDR3 is TGTGCCTGGAGTCTCTCGGGACCAACTAGGTATGGCTACACCTTC. Its protein is CAWSLSGPTRYGYTF.

V usage is TRBV5-1 and J usage is TRBJ2-5, with a weak D call TRBD1 (6 bases). The ends were cut back, 3 bases at V and 7 bases at J, with 16 bases in the middle. The length of the CDR3 is 14 residues. CDR1 is SGHRS and CDR2 is YFSETQ in the germline V gene. This CDR3 reads CASSWEQGLATQYF. CDR3 coding DNA: TGCGCCAGCAGCTGGGAACAGGGTTTAGCGACCCAGTACTTC.

For the CDR3, the DNA is TGTGCCAGCAGCTCTGGCTCTAATGAAAAACTGTTTTTT. This translates into CASSSGSNEKLFF. The chain uses TRBV7-3 and TRBJ1-4; no clear D. The CDR3 extends over 13 amino acids. Germline V CDR1 and CDR2: SGHTA, FQGTGA. V was pared by 4 bases and J by 3 bases, with 6 bases between.

The V call is TRBV5-4, the J call TRBJ2-1, with unresolved D. Per germline, CDR1 SGHNT and CDR2 YYREEE (reference sequence). The CDR3 loop spans 12 amino acids. Trimming stripped 4 bases from V and 5 bases from J, with 7 bases between. Here the CDR3 reads CASSPFNNEQFF. The CDR3 DNA reads as TGTGCCAGCAGCCCGTTCAACAATGAGCAGTTCTTC.